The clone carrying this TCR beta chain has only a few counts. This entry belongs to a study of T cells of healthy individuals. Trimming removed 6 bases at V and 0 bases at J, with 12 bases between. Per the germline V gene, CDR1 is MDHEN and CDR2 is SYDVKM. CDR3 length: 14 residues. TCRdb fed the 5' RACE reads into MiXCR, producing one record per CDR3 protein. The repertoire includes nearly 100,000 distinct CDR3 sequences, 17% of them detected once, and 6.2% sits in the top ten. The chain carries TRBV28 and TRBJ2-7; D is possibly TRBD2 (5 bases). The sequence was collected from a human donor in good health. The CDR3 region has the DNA TGTGCCAGCAGCAGACGGGGAAGCTCCTACGAGCAGTACTTC. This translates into CASSRRGSSYEQYF.